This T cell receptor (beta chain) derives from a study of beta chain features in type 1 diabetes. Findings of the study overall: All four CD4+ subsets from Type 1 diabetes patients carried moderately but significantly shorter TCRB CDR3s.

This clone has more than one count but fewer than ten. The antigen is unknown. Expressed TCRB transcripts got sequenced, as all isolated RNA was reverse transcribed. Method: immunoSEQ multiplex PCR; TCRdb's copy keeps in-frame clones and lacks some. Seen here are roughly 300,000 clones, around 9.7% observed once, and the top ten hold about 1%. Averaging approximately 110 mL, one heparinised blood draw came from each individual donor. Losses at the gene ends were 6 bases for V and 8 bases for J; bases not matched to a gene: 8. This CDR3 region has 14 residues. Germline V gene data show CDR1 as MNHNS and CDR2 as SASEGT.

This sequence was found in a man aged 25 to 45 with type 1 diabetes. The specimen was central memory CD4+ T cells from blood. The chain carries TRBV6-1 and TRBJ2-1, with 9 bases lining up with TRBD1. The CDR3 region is CASRLTGGVDEQFF. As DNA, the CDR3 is TGTGCCAGCAGGTTGACAGGGGGGGTCGATGAGCAGTTCTTC.